Listed here are 14 T cell receptor beta chains from one sample, sequenced in a study of T cell responses to AZD1222 COVID-19 vaccine (dated by TCRdb to 2020 to 2022). The sample's time point label, in plain terms: about 28 days (+/-7) after the second vaccine dose. Libraries came from the immunoSEQ multiplex PCR assay. As stored in TCRdb, this immuneACCESS dataset retains in-frame rearrangements with V and J assigned. A fraction of the clones does not appear; measured against another copy, unresolved V genes explain less than half of the discrepancy, and the remainder lacks a known reason. Recorded for this sample are roughly 160,000 clones; around 87% of them occurred a single time. The top ten hold around 4.4% of the sample. This specimen was peripheral blood, taken 28 days after the second AZD1222 dose. All receptors derive from an adult who received the AZD1222 COVID-19 vaccine.

The chain uses TRBV11-2 and TRBJ2-5; D assignment may be TRBD1 or TRBD2 (6 bases each). This CDR3 region has 17 residues. The germline V and J ends were trimmed by 2 bases and 5 bases, with 21 bases remaining between them. Germline V CDR1 and CDR2: SGHAT, FQNNGV. CDR3 residues: CASSLSPLRRGQETQYF. CDR3 nucleotides: TGTGCCAGCAGCTTATCCCCCCTCCGCCGGGGGCAGGAGACCCAGTACTTC.

This clone has a handful of counts. The chain combines TRBV5-1 with TRBJ2-7; a possible D gene is TRBD1 (6 bases). V lost 3 bases to trimming and J lost 2 bases, with 12 bases between them. From germline, CDR1 is SGHRS and CDR2 YFSETQ. There are 14 residues in the CDR3. The CDR3 loop is CASSSTGPTYEQYF. The DNA of the CDR3 is TGCGCCAGCAGCTCGACAGGACCAACCTACGAGCAGTACTTC.

The gene calls are TRBV5-5 and TRBJ1-4, with D tentatively TRBD1 (6 bases). This CDR3 spans 14 amino acids. Germline CDR1 and CDR2: SGHKS and YYEKEE (reference sequence). V gave up 6 bases and J gave up 6 bases, with 15 bases separating them. The CDR3: CASTPGGQDEKLFF. The CDR3 nucleotides are TGTGCCAGCACCCCGGGGGGCCAGGATGAAAAACTGTTTTTT.

This rearrangement joins TRBV2 to TRBJ1-2; the match to TRBD1 covers 10 bases. The CDR3 extends over 14 amino acids. V shed 7 bases, J shed 9 bases, and the junction held 11 bases outside the gene matches. Germline V gene sequence: CDR1 SNHLY, CDR2 FYNNEI. For the CDR3, the DNA is TGTGCCAGCAAGTGGGAGACAGGGGGCGGTAGCTACACCTTC. This sequence encodes CASKWETGGGSYTF.

The V and J genes are TRBV7-9 and TRBJ2-7; 10 nucleotides line up with TRBD1. Germline V CDR1 and CDR2: SEHNR, FQNEAQ (reference sequence). The V and J ends lost 5 bases and 4 bases, in that order; junction bases with no gene match: 8. The CDR3 is made up of 15 amino acids. DNA for the CDR3: TGTGCCAGCAGCCCCCACGGGACAGGGGCGTACGAGCAGTACTTC. Translating it yields CASSPHGTGAYEQYF.

By sample fraction, this clone is medium-sized. The gene calls are TRBV7-2 and TRBJ1-2; D unclear. Per the germline V gene, CDR1 is SGHTA and CDR2 is FQGNSA. The CDR3 runs to 15 residues. The V gene lost 5 bases and the J gene lost 4 bases, with 17 bases spanning the gap. The CDR3 sequence: CASSLSRLQIYGYTF. The CDR3 nucleotides read TGTGCCAGCAGCCTAAGCAGGTTACAGATCTATGGCTACACCTTC.

This sequence joins TRBV6-6 and TRBJ1-4; a possible D gene is TRBD1 (6 bases). V gave up 7 bases and J gave up 6 bases, with 12 bases separating them. Germline assignment: CDR1 MNHNY and CDR2 SVGAGI (reference sequence). The CDR3 spans 13 residues. The CDR3 DNA reads TGTGCCAGCATGGGACACACAGATGAAAAACTGTTTTTT. Translating gives CASMGHTDEKLFF.

V and J are TRBV6-5 and TRBJ1-1; 7 nucleotides align to TRBD1. The CDR3 runs to 14 residues. The germline V gene has CDR1 MNHEY and CDR2 SVGAGI. V shed 6 bases and J 1 base; nucleotides not matched to a gene: 5. The CDR3 loop reads CASSRGTANTEAFF. The CDR3 DNA sequence: TGTGCCAGCAGCCGTGGGACAGCGAACACTGAAGCTTTCTTT.

This clone appeared once. The chain couples TRBV4-2 to TRBJ1-5; TRBD1 might be the D (6 bases). This CDR3 spans 15 amino acids. Trimming took off 0 bases at V and 2 bases at J, with 8 bases between the two ends. The germline gives CDR1 LGHNA, CDR2 YNFKEQ. CDR3 loop: CASSQERTGNQPQHF. CDR3 coding DNA: TGTGCCAGCAGCCAAGAGAGGACAGGCAATCAGCCCCAGCATTTT.

The chain carries TRBV6-4 and TRBJ1-2; D not certain. Germline CDR1 MRHNA, CDR2 SNTAGT. The CDR3 is 13 amino acids. V dropped 3 bases and J dropped 2 bases, with 7 bases sitting between them. The CDR3 here is CASSDGENYGYTF. The CDR3 DNA reads as TGTGCCAGCAGTGATGGGGAGAACTATGGCTACACCTTC.

The chain has TRBV29-1 and TRBJ2-5; 12 nucleotides line up with TRBD2. Germline trimming cut 4 bases from V and 2 bases from J; bases unmatched to any gene: 2. Germline V gives CDR1 SQVTM, CDR2 ANQGSEA. The CDR3 has 14 amino acids. The CDR3 sequence is CSVGLAGAQETQYF. The CDR3 DNA sequence: TGCAGCGTTGGACTAGCGGGGGCGCAAGAGACCCAGTACTTC.

This rearrangement joins TRBV9 to TRBJ1-5; D possibly corresponds to TRBD1 (5 bases). Per the germline V gene, CDR1 is SGDLS and CDR2 is YYNGEE. With 7 bases removed from V and 2 bases from J, the gap between germline ends came to 10 bases. The CDR3 loop spans 13 amino acids. CDR3 nucleotide sequence: TGTGCCAGCGGCCTGGGGGGCAATCAGCCCCAGCATTTT. Translated, it gives CASGLGGNQPQHF.

This chain connects TRBV18 to TRBJ2-7; 7 bases align to TRBD2. CDR1 and CDR2 (germline): KGHSH, LQKENI. The CDR3 consists of 15 residues. The V and J ends lost 2 bases and 6 bases, in that order; junction bases with no gene match: 10. CDR3 loop: CASSPEAGARGEQYF. For the CDR3, the DNA is TGTGCCAGCTCACCAGAGGCGGGAGCGAGGGGCGAGCAGTACTTC.

This chain joins TRBV6-5 and TRBJ2-7; the D gene is possibly TRBD1 (5 bases). Germline values: CDR1 MNHEY, CDR2 SVGAGI. This CDR3 has 13 residues. Trimming left V 6 bases short and J 2 bases short, with 11 bases between. The CDR3 nucleotides are TGTGCCAGCAGCGACAGATTGGCCTACGAGCAGTACTTC. Translated: CASSDRLAYEQYF.